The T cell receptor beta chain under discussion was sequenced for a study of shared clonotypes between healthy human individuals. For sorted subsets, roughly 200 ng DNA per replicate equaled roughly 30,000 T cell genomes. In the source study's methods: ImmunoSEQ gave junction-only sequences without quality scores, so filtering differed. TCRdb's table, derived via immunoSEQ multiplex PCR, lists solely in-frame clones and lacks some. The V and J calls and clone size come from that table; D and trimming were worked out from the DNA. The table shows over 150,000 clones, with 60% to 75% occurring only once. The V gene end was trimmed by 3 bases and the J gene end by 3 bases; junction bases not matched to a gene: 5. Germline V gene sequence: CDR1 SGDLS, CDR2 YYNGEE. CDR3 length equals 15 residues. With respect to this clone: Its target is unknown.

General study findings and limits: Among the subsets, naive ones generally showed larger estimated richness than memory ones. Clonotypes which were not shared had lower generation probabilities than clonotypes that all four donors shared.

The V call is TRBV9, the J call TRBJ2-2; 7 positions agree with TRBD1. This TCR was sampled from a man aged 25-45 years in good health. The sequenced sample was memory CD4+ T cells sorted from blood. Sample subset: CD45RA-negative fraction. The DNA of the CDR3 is TGTGCCAGCAGCGCAACAGGGGCGGACACCGGGGAGCTGTTTTTT. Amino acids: CASSATGADTGELFF.